In this sample, the clone carrying this TCR beta chain turned up once. Its antigen is as yet unknown. Germline CDR1 is MDHEN and CDR2 is SYDVKM. CDR3 length: 14 amino acids. Between the trimmed V and J ends, which lost 3 bases and 5 bases, there was a span of 13 bases. This sample is drawn from a study of siplizumab effects on memory and regulatory T cells. General study points: Memory cells seemed less diverse than naive T cells, which also seemed major contributors to the alloresponse. The study found that siplizumab significantly reduced alloreactive sequences traceable to unstimulated CD4+ memory cells. Phenotypic classification as naive or memory proved unattainable for roughly 75-95% of proliferating CD4+ or CD8+ clones.

Assays examined around 100,000 TCR templates per sample. The method was immunoSEQ multiplex PCR; TCRdb's version includes in-frame clones alone and lacks a portion of them. Of approximately 100,000 clones in the sample, around 94% were seen once. Sequences were obtained from non-Treg CD4+ T cells sorted from blood. The clonotype originates from a human donor in good health. This chain connects TRBV28 to TRBJ1-2, with a possible D match to TRBD1 (6 bases). CDR3 sequence reads: CASSFGQGWYGYTF. CDR3 nucleotides: TGTGCCAGCAGTTTCGGTCAGGGGTGGTATGGCTACACCTTC.